Following are 10 T cell receptor beta chains from one sample sequenced in a study of T cell changes during pregnancy in multiple sclerosis. Sequenced by immunoSEQ multiplex PCR; TCRdb stores in-frame clones only, minus some. The profile shows about 110,000 clones, 90% to 95% of them singletons. Material: peripheral blood, obtained after pregnancy. All receptors come from a female donor with multiple sclerosis, enrolled in a pregnancy study.

The chain recombines TRBV4-2 with TRBJ2-1; 8 positions match TRBD1. The CDR3 covers 15 residues. Germline V gene data show CDR1 as LGHNA and CDR2 as YNFKEQ. Trimming cost V 2 bases and J 5 bases; bases outside gene matches: 5. This chain's CDR3 is CASSQKDRANNEQFF. In DNA, the CDR3 is TGTGCCAGCAGCCAAAAGGACAGGGCGAACAATGAGCAGTTCTTC.

This chain uses TRBV27 with TRBJ1-1; D is unresolved. The CDR3 is 14 amino acids. CDR1 is MNHEY and CDR2 is SMNVEV in the germline V gene (reference sequence). The ends were cut back, 2 bases at V and 2 bases at J, with 9 bases in the middle. CDR3 nucleotides: TGTGCCAGCAGTTTACGCGGGCCTAACACTGAAGCTTTCTTT. It encodes CASSLRGPNTEAFF.

V is TRBV19 and J is TRBJ1-5; 8 bases align to TRBD1. CDR1 LNHDA and CDR2 SQIVND come from the germline V gene (reference sequence). V dropped 6 bases and J dropped 0; count of bases not matched to a gene: 4. This CDR3 contains 15 residues. CDR3 loop: CASRTTGDSNQPQHF. In nucleotides, the CDR3 is TGTGCCAGTAGAACGACAGGGGATAGCAATCAGCCCCAGCATTTT.

In DNA form, the CDR3 reads TGTGCCACCAGCAGAGCGGGGGGGGATGGGGCCAACGTCCTGACTTTC. This encodes CATSRAGGDGANVLTF. The rearrangement uses TRBV15 and TRBJ2-6; TRBD2 matches at 8 bases. This CDR3 has 16 residues. The ends lost 1 base at V and 3 bases at J; junction bases unmatched: 2. Germline V gene lookup returns CDR1 LNHNV and CDR2 YYDKDF (reference sequence).

The chain combines TRBV27 with TRBJ2-1; 15 bases match TRBD2. The germline CDR1 and CDR2 sequences are MNHEY and SMNVEV (reference sequence). The CDR3 covers 16 residues. Unmatched junction bases numbered 8, after V lost 4 bases and J lost 10 bases. As DNA, the CDR3 is TGTGCCAGCAGTTCCCCCATGGGACTAGCGGGGGGCGAGCAGTTCTTC. Amino acid sequence: CASSSPMGLAGGEQFF.

This clone has a single count. This chain joins TRBV5-1 and TRBJ2-5; TRBD2 might be the D (5 bases). V lost 4 bases to trimming and J lost 5 bases, with 12 bases between them. CDR1 and CDR2 (germline): SGHRS, YFSETQ. This CDR3 region has 13 residues. The chain's CDR3 is CASSAGDSETQYF. The CDR3 DNA is TGCGCCAGCAGCGCCGGGGATTCCGAGACCCAGTACTTC.

This clone was counted once. The CDR3 nucleotides read TGTGCCACCAGCAGGGGACCGGGACTAGCGGGGCGCTACTACAATGAGCAGTTCTTC. It translates to CATSRGPGLAGRYYNEQFF. This chain links TRBV15 with TRBJ2-1, with TRBD2 identical over 13 bases. CDR1 LNHNV and CDR2 YYDKDF come from the germline V gene (reference sequence). The CDR3 totals 19 residues. The V and J ends lost 3 bases and 3 bases, in that order; junction bases with no gene match: 11.

The chain employs TRBV11-2 and TRBJ2-5, with D tentatively TRBD1 (5 bases). V was clipped by 1 base and J by 5 bases, with 20 bases between them. Germline CDR1 is SGHAT and CDR2 is FQNNGV. The CDR3 runs 17 residues. CDR3 residues: CASSLAVRQGPRETQYF. In DNA form, the CDR3 reads TGTGCCAGCAGCTTAGCAGTCAGGCAGGGTCCGCGGGAGACCCAGTACTTC.

The genes are TRBV28 and TRBJ2-1; D call uncertain. Deletions cut 5 bases from V and 6 bases from J, with 8 bases between. CDR1 and CDR2 (germline): MDHEN, SYDVKM. The CDR3 length is 12 residues. CDR3 sequence reads: CASSTPGNEQFF. DNA of the CDR3: TGTGCCAGCAGTACCCCAGGCAATGAGCAGTTCTTC.

This chain links TRBV6-6 with TRBJ1-2; the match to TRBD1 covers 7 bases. The CDR3 spans 14 residues. V dropped 2 bases and J dropped 8; count of bases not matched to a gene: 8. Germline V gives CDR1 MNHNY, CDR2 SVGAGI (reference sequence). CDR3 in amino acids: CASSYTYTGEGYTF. DNA for the CDR3: TGTGCCAGCAGTTACACCTATACAGGGGAGGGCTACACCTTC.